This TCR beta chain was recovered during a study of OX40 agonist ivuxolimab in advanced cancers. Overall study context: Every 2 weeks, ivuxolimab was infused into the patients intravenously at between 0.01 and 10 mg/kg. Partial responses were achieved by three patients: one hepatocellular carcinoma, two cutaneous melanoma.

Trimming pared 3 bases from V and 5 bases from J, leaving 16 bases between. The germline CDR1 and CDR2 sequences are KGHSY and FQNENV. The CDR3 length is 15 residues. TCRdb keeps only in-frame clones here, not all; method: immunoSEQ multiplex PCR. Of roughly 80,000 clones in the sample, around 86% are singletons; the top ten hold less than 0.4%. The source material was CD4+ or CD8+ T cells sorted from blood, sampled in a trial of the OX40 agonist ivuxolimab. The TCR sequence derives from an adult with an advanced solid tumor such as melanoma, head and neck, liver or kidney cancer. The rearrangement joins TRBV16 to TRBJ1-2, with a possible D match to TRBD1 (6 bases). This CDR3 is CASSHDGGAGYGYTF. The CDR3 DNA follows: TGTGCCAGCAGCCATGACGGGGGCGCGGGATATGGCTACACCTTC. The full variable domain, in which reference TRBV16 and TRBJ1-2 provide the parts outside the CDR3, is GEEVAQTPKHLVRGEGQKAKLYCAPIKGHSYVFWYQQVLKNEFKFLISFQNENVFDETGMPKERFSAKCLPNSPCSLEIQATKLEDSAVYFCASSHDGGAGYGYTFGSGTRLTVV.